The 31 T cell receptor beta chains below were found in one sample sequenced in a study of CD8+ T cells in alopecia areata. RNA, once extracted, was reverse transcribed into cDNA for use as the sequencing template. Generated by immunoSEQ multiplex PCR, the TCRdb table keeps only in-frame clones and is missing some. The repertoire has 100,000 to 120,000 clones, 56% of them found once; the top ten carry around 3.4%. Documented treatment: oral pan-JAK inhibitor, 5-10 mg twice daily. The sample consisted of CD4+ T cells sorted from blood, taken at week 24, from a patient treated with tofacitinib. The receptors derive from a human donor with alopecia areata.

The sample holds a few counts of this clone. CDR3 in amino acids: CASSPGAGANVLTF. CDR3 in DNA: TGTGCCAGCAGTCCAGGGGCTGGGGCCAACGTCCTGACTTTC. This sequence joins TRBV6-5 and TRBJ2-6; a possible D gene is TRBD1 (6 bases). CDR3 size: 14 residues. V gave up 5 bases and J gave up 2 bases, with 7 bases separating them. Looked up from germline, CDR1 is MNHEY and CDR2 is SVGAGI.

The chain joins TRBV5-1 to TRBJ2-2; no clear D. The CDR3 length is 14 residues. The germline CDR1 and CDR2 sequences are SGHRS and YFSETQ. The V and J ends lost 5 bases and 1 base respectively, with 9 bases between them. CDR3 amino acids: CASRDGWNTGELFF. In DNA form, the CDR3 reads TGCGCCAGCAGGGACGGTTGGAACACCGGGGAGCTGTTTTTT. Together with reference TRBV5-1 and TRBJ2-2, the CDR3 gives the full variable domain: KAGVTQTPRYLIKTRGQQVTLSCSPISGHRSVSWYQQTPGQGLQFLFEYFSETQRNKGNFPGRFSGRQFSNSRSEMNVSTLELGDSALYLCASRDGWNTGELFFGEGSRLTVL.

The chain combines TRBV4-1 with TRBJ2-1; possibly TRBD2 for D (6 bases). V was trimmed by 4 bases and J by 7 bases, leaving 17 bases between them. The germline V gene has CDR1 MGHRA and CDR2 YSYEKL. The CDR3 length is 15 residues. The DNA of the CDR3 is TGCGCCAGCAGCCTTAACCGGGACTCGACTAATGAGCAGTTCTTC. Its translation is CASSLNRDSTNEQFF.

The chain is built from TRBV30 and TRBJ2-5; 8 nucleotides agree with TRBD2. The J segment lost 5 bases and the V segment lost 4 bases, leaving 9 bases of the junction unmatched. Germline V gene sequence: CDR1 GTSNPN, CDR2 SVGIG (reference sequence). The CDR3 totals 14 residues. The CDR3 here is CAWTPFGGAETQYF. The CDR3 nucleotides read TGTGCCTGGACCCCCTTCGGGGGGGCCGAGACCCAGTACTTC.

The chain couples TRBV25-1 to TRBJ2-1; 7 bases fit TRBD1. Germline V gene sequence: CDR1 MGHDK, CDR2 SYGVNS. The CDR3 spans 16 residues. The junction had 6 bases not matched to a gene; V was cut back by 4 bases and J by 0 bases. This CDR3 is CASSATQGTSYNEQFF. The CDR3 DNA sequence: TGTGCCAGCAGTGCAACACAGGGGACCTCCTACAATGAGCAGTTCTTC. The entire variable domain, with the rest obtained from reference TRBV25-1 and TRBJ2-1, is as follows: EADIYQTPRYLVIGTGKKITLECSQTMGHDKMYWYQQDPGMELHLIHYSYGVNSTEKGDLSSESTVSRIRTEHFPLTLESARPSHTSQYLCASSATQGTSYNEQFFGPGTRLTVL.

The CDR3 DNA follows: TGTGCCAGCAGCGGACAGGGAACTAACTATGGCTACACCTTC. Amino acid sequence: CASSGQGTNYGYTF. This rearrangement joins TRBV7-2 to TRBJ1-2, with 8 bases matching TRBD1. CDR3 length: 14 amino acids. The V and J ends lost 5 bases and 0 bases, in that order; junction bases with no gene match: 2. Germline values: CDR1 SGHTA, CDR2 FQGNSA.

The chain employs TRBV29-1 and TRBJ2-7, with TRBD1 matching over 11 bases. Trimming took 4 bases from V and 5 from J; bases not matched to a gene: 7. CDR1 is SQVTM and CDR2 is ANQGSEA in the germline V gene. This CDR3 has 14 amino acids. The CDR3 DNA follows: TGCAGCGTTGGGAGGGACAGGGGGTCCCACGAGCAGTACTTC. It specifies CSVGRDRGSHEQYF.

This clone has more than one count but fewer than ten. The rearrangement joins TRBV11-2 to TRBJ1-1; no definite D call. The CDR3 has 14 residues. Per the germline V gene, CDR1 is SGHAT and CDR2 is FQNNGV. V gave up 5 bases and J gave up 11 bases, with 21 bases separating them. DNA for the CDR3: TGTGCCAGCAGCCGAGAGTTGTGGGAGGGAACGGCTTTCTTT. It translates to CASSRELWEGTAFF.

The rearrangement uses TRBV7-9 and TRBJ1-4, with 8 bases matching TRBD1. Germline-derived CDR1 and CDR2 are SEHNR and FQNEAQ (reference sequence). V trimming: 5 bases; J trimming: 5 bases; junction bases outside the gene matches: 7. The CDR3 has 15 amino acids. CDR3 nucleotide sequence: TGTGCCAGCAGCAGAGACAGGGGCGGAAATGAAAAACTGTTTTTT. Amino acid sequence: CASSRDRGGNEKLFF.

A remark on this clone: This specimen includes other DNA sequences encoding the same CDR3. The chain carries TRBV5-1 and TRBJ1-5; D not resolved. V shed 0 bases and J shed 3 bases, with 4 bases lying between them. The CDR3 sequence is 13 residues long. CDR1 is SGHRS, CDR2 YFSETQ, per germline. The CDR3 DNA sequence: TGCGCCAGCAGCTTGGACCTCAATCAGCCCCAGCATTTT. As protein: CASSLDLNQPQHF. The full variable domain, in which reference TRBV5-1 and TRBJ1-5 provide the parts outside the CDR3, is KAGVTQTPRYLIKTRGQQVTLSCSPISGHRSVSWYQQTPGQGLQFLFEYFSETQRNKGNFPGRFSGRQFSNSRSEMNVSTLELGDSALYLCASSLDLNQPQHFGDGTRLSIL.

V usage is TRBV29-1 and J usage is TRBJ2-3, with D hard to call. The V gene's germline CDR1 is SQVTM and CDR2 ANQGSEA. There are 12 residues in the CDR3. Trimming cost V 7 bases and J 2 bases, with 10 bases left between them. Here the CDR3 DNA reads TGCAGCGCCGAGCCTAACACAGATACGCAGTATTTT. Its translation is CSAEPNTDTQYF.

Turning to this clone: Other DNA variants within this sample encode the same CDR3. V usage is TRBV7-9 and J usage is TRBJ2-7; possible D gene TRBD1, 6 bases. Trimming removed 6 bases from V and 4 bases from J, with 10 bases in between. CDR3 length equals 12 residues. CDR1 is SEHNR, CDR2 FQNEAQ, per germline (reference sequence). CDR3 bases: TGTGCCAGCAGTTCTCAGGGGTACGAGCAGTACTTC. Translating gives CASSSQGYEQYF. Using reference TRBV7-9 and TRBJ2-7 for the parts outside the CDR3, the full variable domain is DTGVSQNPRHKITKRGQNVTFRCDPISEHNRLYWYRQTLGQGPEFLTYFQNEAQLEKSRLLSDRFSAERPKGSFSTLEIQRTEQGDSAMYLCASSSQGYEQYFGPGTRLTVT.

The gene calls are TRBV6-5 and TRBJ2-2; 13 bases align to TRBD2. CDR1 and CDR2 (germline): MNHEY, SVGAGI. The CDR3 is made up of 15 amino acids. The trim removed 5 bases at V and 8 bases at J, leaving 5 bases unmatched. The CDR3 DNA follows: TGTGCCAGCAGTGTCAGGGGACTAGCGGGGGGGGAGCTGTTTTTT. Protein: CASSVRGLAGGELFF.

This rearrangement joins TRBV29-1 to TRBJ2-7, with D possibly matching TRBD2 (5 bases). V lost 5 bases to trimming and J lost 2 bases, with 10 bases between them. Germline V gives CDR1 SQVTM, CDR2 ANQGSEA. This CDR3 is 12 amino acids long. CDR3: CSVYTGTYEQYF. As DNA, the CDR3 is TGCAGCGTTTACACCGGGACCTACGAGCAGTACTTC.

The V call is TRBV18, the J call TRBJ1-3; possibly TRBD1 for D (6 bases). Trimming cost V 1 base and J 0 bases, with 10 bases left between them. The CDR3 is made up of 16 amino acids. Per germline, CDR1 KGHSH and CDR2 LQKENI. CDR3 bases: TGTGCCAGCTCACCACTACAGGGTCTCTCTGGAAACACCATATATTTT. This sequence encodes CASSPLQGLSGNTIYF.

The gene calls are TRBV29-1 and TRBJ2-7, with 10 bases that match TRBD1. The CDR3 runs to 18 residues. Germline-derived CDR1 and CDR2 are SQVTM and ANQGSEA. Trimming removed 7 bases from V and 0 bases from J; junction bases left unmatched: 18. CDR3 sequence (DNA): TGCAGCGACCGCGGAAAGGGACAGGGGCCTCGAAGCTCCTACGAGCAGTACTTC. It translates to CSDRGKGQGPRSSYEQYF.

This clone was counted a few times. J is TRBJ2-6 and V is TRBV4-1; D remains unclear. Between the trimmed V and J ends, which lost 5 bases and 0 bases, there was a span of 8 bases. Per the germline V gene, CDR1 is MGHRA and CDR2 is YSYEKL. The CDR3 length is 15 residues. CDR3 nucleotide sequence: TGCGCCAGCAGCTACCACCGCTCTGGGGCCAACGTCCTGACTTTC. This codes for CASSYHRSGANVLTF.

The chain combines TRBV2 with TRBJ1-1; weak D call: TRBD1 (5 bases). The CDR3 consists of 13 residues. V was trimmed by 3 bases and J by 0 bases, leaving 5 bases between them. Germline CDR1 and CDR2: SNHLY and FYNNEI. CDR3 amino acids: CASSEGVNTEAFF. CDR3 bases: TGTGCCAGCAGTGAGGGGGTGAACACTGAAGCTTTCTTT.

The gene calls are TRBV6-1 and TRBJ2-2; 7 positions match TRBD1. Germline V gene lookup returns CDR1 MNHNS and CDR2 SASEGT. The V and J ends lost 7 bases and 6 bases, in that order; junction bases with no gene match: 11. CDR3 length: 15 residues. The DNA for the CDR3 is TGTGCCAGCACTGCTGGGACAGCTGGCGCCGGGGAGCTGTTTTTT. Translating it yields CASTAGTAGAGELFF.

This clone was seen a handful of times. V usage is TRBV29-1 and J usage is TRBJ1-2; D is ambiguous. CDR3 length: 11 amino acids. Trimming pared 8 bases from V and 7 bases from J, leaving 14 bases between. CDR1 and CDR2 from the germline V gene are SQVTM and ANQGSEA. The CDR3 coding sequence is TGCAGCCTCCTCCAGTTTGGTGGCTACACCTTC. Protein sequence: CSLLQFGGYTF.

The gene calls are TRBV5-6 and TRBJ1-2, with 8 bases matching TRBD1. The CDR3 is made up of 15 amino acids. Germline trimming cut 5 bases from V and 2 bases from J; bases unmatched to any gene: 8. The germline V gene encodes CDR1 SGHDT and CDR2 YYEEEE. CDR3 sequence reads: CASSVRDRTNYGYTF. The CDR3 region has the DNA TGTGCCAGCAGTGTCAGGGACAGGACGAACTATGGCTACACCTTC.

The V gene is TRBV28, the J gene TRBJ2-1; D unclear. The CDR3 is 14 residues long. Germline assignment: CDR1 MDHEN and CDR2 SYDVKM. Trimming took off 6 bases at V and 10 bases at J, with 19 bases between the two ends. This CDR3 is CASSSGSIIGEQFF. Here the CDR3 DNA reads TGTGCCAGCAGCTCCGGCAGTATCATTGGGGAGCAGTTCTTC.

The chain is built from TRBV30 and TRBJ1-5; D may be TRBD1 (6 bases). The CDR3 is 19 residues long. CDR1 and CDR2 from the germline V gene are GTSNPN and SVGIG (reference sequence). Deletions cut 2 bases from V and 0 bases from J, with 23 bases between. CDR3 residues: CAWSLGTRGIVVSNQPQHF. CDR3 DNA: TGTGCCTGGAGTCTGGGGACACGCGGGATCGTTGTTAGCAATCAGCCCCAGCATTTT.

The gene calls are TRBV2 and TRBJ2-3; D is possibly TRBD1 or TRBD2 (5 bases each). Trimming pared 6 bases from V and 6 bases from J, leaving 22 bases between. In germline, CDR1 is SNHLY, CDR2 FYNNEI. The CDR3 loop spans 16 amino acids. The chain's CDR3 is CASRSVLSRWGDTQYF. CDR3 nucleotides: TGTGCCAGCAGATCCGTACTATCCAGGTGGGGGGATACGCAGTATTTT.

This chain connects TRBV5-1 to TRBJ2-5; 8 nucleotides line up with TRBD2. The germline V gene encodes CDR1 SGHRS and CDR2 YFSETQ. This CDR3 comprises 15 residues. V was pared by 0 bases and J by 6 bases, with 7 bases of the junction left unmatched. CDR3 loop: CASSLDGGATQTQYF. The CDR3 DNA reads TGCGCCAGCAGCTTGGACGGGGGGGCTACCCAGACCCAGTACTTC.

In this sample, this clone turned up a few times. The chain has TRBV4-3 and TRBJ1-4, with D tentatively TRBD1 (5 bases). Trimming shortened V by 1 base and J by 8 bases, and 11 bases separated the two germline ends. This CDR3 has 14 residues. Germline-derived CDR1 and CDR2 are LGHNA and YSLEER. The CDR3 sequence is CASSQGRRGEKLFF. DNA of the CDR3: TGCGCCAGCAGCCAAGGGCGTCGGGGGGAAAAACTGTTTTTT.

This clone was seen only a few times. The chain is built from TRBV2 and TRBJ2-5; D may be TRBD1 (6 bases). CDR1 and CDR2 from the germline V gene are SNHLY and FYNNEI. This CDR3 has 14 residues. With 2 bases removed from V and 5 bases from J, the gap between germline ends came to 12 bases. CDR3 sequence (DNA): TGTGCCAGCAGTGAACAGGGGTCCGGTGAGACCCAGTACTTC. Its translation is CASSEQGSGETQYF. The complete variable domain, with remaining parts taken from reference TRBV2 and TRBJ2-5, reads EPEVTQTPSHQVTQMGQEVILRCVPISNHLYFYWYRQILGQKVEFLVSFYNNEISEKSEIFDDQFSVERPDGSNFTLKIRSTKLEDSAMYFCASSEQGSGETQYFGPGTRLLVL.

The CDR3 protein is CASSFNWDTEAFF. The CDR3 nucleotides read TGTGCCAGCAGCTTTAATTGGGACACTGAAGCTTTCTTT. This chain links TRBV7-2 with TRBJ1-1; D gene uncertain. Germline V gives CDR1 SGHTA, CDR2 FQGNSA. The CDR3 consists of 13 residues. Deletions cut 3 bases from V and 3 bases from J, with 8 bases between.

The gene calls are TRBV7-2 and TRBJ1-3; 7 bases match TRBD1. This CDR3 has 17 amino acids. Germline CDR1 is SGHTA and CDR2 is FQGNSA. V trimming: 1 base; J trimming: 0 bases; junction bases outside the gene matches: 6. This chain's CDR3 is CASSLGLGQISGNTIYF. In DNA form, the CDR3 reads TGTGCCAGCAGCTTAGGTTTGGGACAGATCTCTGGAAACACCATATATTTT.

In DNA, the CDR3 is TGTGCCAGCAGTGCGCACAGGGGTGGCTACACCTTC. Translated, it gives CASSAHRGGYTF. This chain uses TRBV27 with TRBJ1-2; 7 nucleotides match TRBD1. The CDR3 is 12 residues long. With 5 bases clipped from V and 7 bases from J, the junction kept 4 bases outside the gene matches. In germline, CDR1 is MNHEY, CDR2 SMNVEV (reference sequence).

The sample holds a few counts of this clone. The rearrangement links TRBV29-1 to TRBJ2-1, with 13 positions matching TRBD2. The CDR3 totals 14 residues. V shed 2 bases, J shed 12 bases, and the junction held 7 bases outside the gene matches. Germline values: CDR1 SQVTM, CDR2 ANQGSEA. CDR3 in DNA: TGCAGCGTTGAAAGACTAGCGGGGGGAATGGGGCAGTTCTTC. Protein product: CSVERLAGGMGQFF.